Below are 26 T cell receptor beta chains sequenced from a single sample in a study of cytomegalovirus exposure and HLA in healthy donors. Primers included in the PCR were 60 Vbeta and 13 Jbeta primers. Produced via immunoSEQ multiplex PCR; TCRdb's table is partial and in-frame only. The sample lists tens of thousands of clones, roughly three fifths seen once, with about 10% in the top ten. Sequenced: PBMCs. These receptors all come from a human donor in good health.

This clone was recorded a few times. This chain's CDR3 is CASRWGGYSNTGELFF. The CDR3 nucleotides read TGTGCCAGCAGGTGGGGGGGATATTCGAACACCGGGGAGCTGTTTTTT. The rearrangement uses TRBV5-6 and TRBJ2-2, with TRBD2 identical over 7 bases. Trimming took 5 bases from V and 0 from J; bases not matched to a gene: 7. CDR1 and CDR2 from the germline V gene are SGHDT and YYEEEE. The CDR3 contains 16 residues.

The chain carries TRBV11-3 and TRBJ2-1; TRBD2 aligns across 9 bases. CDR3 length equals 16 residues. Germline CDR1 and CDR2: SGHNT and YENEEA. J lost 7 bases, V lost 0 bases, and 7 bases had no gene match. CDR3 sequence (DNA): TGTGCCAGCAGCTTAGATCGGTTAGCGGGGGAGAATGAGCAGTTCTTC. Protein sequence: CASSLDRLAGENEQFF.

This chain uses TRBV4-3 with TRBJ1-1, with TRBD1 identical over 7 bases. The CDR3 contains 17 residues. Looked up from germline, CDR1 is LGHNA and CDR2 is YSLEER. V shed 0 bases, J shed 0 bases, and the junction held 7 bases outside the gene matches. CDR3 DNA sequence: TGCGCCAGCAGCCAAGATAGGGGGCTAGGGGTGAACACTGAAGCTTTCTTT. It is translated as CASSQDRGLGVNTEAFF.

There are a few counts of this clone. The chain combines TRBV7-9 with TRBJ1-1; a possible D gene is TRBD1 (6 bases). Germline V lookup: CDR1 SEHNR, CDR2 FQNEAQ (reference sequence). This CDR3 is 13 amino acids long. V was trimmed by 7 bases and J by 0 bases, leaving 9 bases between them. As DNA, the CDR3 is TGTGCCAGCAAGGGGGACCTGAACACTGAAGCTTTCTTT. It yields the protein CASKGDLNTEAFF. Full variable domain (remainder filled in from reference TRBV7-9 and TRBJ1-1): DTGVSQNPRHKITKRGQNVTFRCDPISEHNRLYWYRQTLGQGPEFLTYFQNEAQLEKSRLLSDRFSAERPKGSFSTLEIQRTEQGDSAMYLCASKGDLNTEAFFGQGTRLTVV.

The chain combines TRBV6-1 with TRBJ1-2; tentative D call: TRBD1 (6 bases). There are 15 residues in the CDR3. V shed 7 bases and J shed 3 bases, with 18 bases lying between them. Germline lookup yields CDR1 MNHNS and CDR2 SASEGT. The CDR3 protein is CASILGADGDYGYTF. The CDR3 DNA follows: TGTGCCAGCATCCTGGGGGCGGACGGCGACTATGGCTACACCTTC.

There are a few counts of this clone. The chain is built from TRBV10-2 and TRBJ1-5; 7 bases agree with TRBD1. This CDR3 is 19 amino acids long. Germline-derived CDR1 and CDR2 are WSHSY and SAAADI. The trim removed 4 bases at V and 0 bases at J, leaving 15 bases unmatched. CDR3 sequence (DNA): TGCGCCAGCAGTGGACAGGCCGGGACAGCCAGATATAGCAATCAGCCCCAGCATTTT. Translated: CASSGQAGTARYSNQPQHF.

The gene calls are TRBV30 and TRBJ1-4; perhaps TRBD1 as D (6 bases). The V gene's germline CDR1 is GTSNPN and CDR2 SVGIG (reference sequence). The germline V and J ends were trimmed by 3 bases and 9 bases, with 11 bases remaining between them. The CDR3 length is 12 residues. The CDR3 spells CAWRGTGKKLFF. DNA of the CDR3: TGTGCCTGGAGGGGAACAGGGAAAAAACTGTTTTTT.

A remark on this clone: At one end the junction does not follow the germline gene, possibly because of a read error. This chain joins TRBV7-9 and TRBJ1-3, with TRBD1 as a possible D gene (5 bases). The V gene's germline CDR1 is SEHNR and CDR2 FQNEAQ (reference sequence). The CDR3 consists of 17 residues. CDR3 in amino acids: CTSSLRRFGGSGNTIYF. The CDR3 DNA follows: TGTACCAGCAGCTTACGGCGGTTCGGGGGCTCTGGAAACACCATATATTTT.

The chain employs TRBV18 and TRBJ1-1; no reliable D call. The germline V gene has CDR1 KGHSH and CDR2 LQKENI. Trimming removed 6 bases at V and 5 bases at J, with 16 bases between. CDR3 length: 14 residues. Written as DNA, the CDR3 is TGTGCCAGCTCGGAGAGGAGCGGCGGGACTGAAGCTTTCTTT. Residues: CASSERSGGTEAFF.

This clone came up many times. V usage is TRBV5-6 and J usage is TRBJ2-7; 9 bases agree with TRBD1. The V gene end was trimmed by 3 bases and the J gene end by 3 bases; junction bases not matched to a gene: 10. The CDR3 extends over 16 amino acids. Germline V gene sequence: CDR1 SGHDT, CDR2 YYEEEE. DNA for the CDR3: TGTGCCAGCAGCTCGATATCGGACAGGGGAAGCTACGAGCAGTACTTC. Protein sequence: CASSSISDRGSYEQYF.

This clone occurred a few times. The chain joins TRBV7-8 to TRBJ1-6, with D unclear. The V end lost 1 base, the J end lost 9 bases, and 7 bases lay between the germline ends. Germline CDR1 SGHVS, CDR2 FQNEAQ. This CDR3 region has 13 residues. The chain's CDR3 is CASSLELSSPLHF. For the CDR3, the DNA is TGTGCCAGCAGCTTAGAATTGAGTTCACCCCTCCACTTT.

The rearrangement joins TRBV5-1 to TRBJ1-3; D perhaps matches TRBD1 (6 bases). The V gene's germline CDR1 is SGHRS and CDR2 YFSETQ. Trimming stripped 0 bases from V and 2 bases from J, with 12 bases between. CDR3 length: 16 amino acids. CDR3 bases: TGCGCCAGCAGCTTGGAGGACAGTGTAACTGGAAACACCATATATTTT. It codes for CASSLEDSVTGNTIYF.

Remarks on this clone: At one end the junction does not follow the germline gene, possibly because of a read error. The CDR3 nucleotides read TGTTCCAGCAGCTCGGACAGGTACGAGCAGTACTTC. This encodes CSSSSDRYEQYF. The genes are TRBV7-9 and TRBJ2-7; 7 positions agree with TRBD1. Germline CDR1 and CDR2: SEHNR and FQNEAQ (reference sequence). CDR3 size: 12 residues. Drawing the rest from reference TRBV7-9 and TRBJ2-7, the complete variable domain is DTGVSQNPRHKITKRGQNVTFRCDPISEHNRLYWYRQTLGQGPEFLTYFQNEAQLEKSRLLSDRFSAERPKGSFSTLEIQRTEQGDSAMYLCSSSSDRYEQYFGPGTRLTVT.

V gene TRBV9 combines with J gene TRBJ1-2, with 10 bases that match TRBD1. This CDR3 region has 15 residues. J was trimmed by 8 bases and V by 0 bases; bases with no gene match: 7. Germline V gene sequence: CDR1 SGDLS, CDR2 YYNGEE. The CDR3 reads CASSVGQGADYGYTF. CDR3 nucleotide sequence: TGTGCCAGCAGCGTAGGACAGGGGGCGGATTACGGCTACACCTTC. The full variable domain, rest sourced from reference TRBV9 and TRBJ1-2, is DSGVTQTPKHLITATGQRVTLRCSPRSGDLSVYWYQQSLDQGLQFLIQYYNGEERAKGNILERFSAQQFPDLHSELNLSSLELGDSALYFCASSVGQGADYGYTFGSGTRLTVV.

The chain combines TRBV7-2 with TRBJ1-3, with a tentative D call TRBD1 (5 bases). V dropped 10 bases and J dropped 4 bases, with 17 bases sitting between them. In germline, CDR1 is SGHTA, CDR2 FQGNSA. The CDR3 is 14 residues long. The CDR3 DNA reads TGTGCCACCAAGGGGCGGGGAGCCGGAAACACCATATATTTT. It is translated as CATKGRGAGNTIYF.

This clone has a handful of counts. The gene calls are TRBV27 and TRBJ2-1; the match to TRBD2 covers 10 bases. Germline V gene data show CDR1 as MNHEY and CDR2 as SMNVEV (reference sequence). The CDR3 runs 18 residues. J gave up 0 bases and V 5 bases, and 10 bases lay outside the gene matches. DNA of the CDR3: TGTGCCAGCAGTACCGTGGGACTAGCGCCGAGCTCCTACAATGAGCAGTTCTTC. As protein: CASSTVGLAPSSYNEQFF.

This chain connects TRBV30 to TRBJ1-1, with 8 nucleotides matching TRBD1. Germline CDR1 GTSNPN, CDR2 SVGIG (reference sequence). The CDR3 has 13 amino acids. With V trimmed by 8 bases and J by 1 base, 6 bases remained unmatched. CDR3 protein: CAGRQGWNTEAFF. The CDR3 DNA follows: TGTGCCGGAAGACAGGGGTGGAACACTGAAGCTTTCTTT. The whole variable domain, remainder taken from reference TRBV30 and TRBJ1-1, is SQTIHQWPATLVQPVGSPLSLECTVEGTSNPNLYWYRQAAGRGLQLLFYSVGIGQISSEVPQNLSASRPQDRQFILSSKKLLLSDSGFYLCAGRQGWNTEAFFGQGTRLTVV.

In this sample, this clone turned up once. J is TRBJ2-4 and V is TRBV5-1; D is perhaps TRBD2 (6 bases). The germline gives CDR1 SGHRS, CDR2 YFSETQ. V dropped 0 bases and J dropped 1 base, with 11 bases sitting between them. There are 16 residues in the CDR3. The CDR3 protein is CASSLELSGAKNIQYF. CDR3 DNA sequence: TGCGCCAGCAGCTTGGAACTTAGCGGTGCCAAAAACATTCAGTACTTC.

This clone was observed a handful of times. The chain links TRBV5-1 to TRBJ2-1; the D gene is possibly TRBD2 (5 bases). The CDR3 length is 14 residues. V gave up 0 bases and J gave up 8 bases, with 12 bases separating them. Germline-derived CDR1 and CDR2 are SGHRS and YFSETQ. Written as DNA, the CDR3 is TGCGCCAGCAGCTTGGTGCCAGCTAGCTATGAGCAGTTCTTC. It encodes CASSLVPASYEQFF.

The chain carries TRBV18 and TRBJ1-2; D gene uncertain. Trimming pared 4 bases from V and 6 bases from J, leaving 15 bases between. There are 14 residues in the CDR3. CDR1 KGHSH and CDR2 LQKENI come from the germline V gene. The CDR3 sequence: CASSRTASTDGYTF. For the CDR3, the DNA is TGTGCCAGCTCACGGACTGCATCCACGGATGGCTACACCTTC.

In this sample, this clone turned up a few times. V is TRBV30 and J is TRBJ1-2; D unclear. The CDR3 covers 13 residues. The V end was cut by 0 bases, the J end by 0 bases, with 5 bases between. Germline loops: CDR1 GTSNPN, CDR2 SVGIG (reference sequence). The CDR3 spells CAWSVTTNYGYTF. The CDR3 bases are TGTGCCTGGAGTGTAACAACTAACTATGGCTACACCTTC.

This clone was counted ten times or more. The J gene is TRBJ1-2, the V gene TRBV5-1; D remains ambiguous. This CDR3 spans 13 amino acids. CDR1 and CDR2 (germline): SGHRS, YFSETQ. Trimming shortened V by 2 bases and J by 9 bases, and 14 bases separated the two germline ends. In DNA, the CDR3 is TGCGCCAGCAGCTTTGTATTAGGAGGGAGCTACACCTTC. Translated, it gives CASSFVLGGSYTF.

Only a few counts were recorded for this clone. The V and J genes are TRBV19 and TRBJ2-3, with 10 positions matching TRBD2. The germline CDR1 and CDR2 sequences are LNHDA and SQIVND (reference sequence). The CDR3 totals 16 residues. After removal of 4 bases from V and 5 bases from J, the junction contained 9 bases not matched to a gene. CDR3 region: CASSTPLAGTGDTQYF. The CDR3 coding sequence is TGTGCCAGTAGTACCCCACTAGCGGGGACTGGAGATACGCAGTATTTT. Full variable domain (rest looked up from reference TRBV19 and TRBJ2-3): DGGITQSPKYLFRKEGQNVTLSCEQNLNHDAMYWYRQDPGQGLRLIYYSQIVNDFQKGDIAEGYSVSREKKESFPLTVTSAQKNPTAFYLCASSTPLAGTGDTQYFGPGTRLTVL.

This chain joins TRBV6-1 and TRBJ2-7, with a possible D match to TRBD1 (6 bases). CDR3 size: 12 residues. Trimming removed 8 bases from V and 3 bases from J, with 11 bases in between. Germline V lookup: CDR1 MNHNS, CDR2 SASEGT. Here the CDR3 DNA reads TGTGCCAGCGGACAGCGCCTCTACGAGCAGTACTTC. Residues: CASGQRLYEQYF.

The chain combines TRBV2 with TRBJ1-1; no definite D call. Trimming took 4 bases from V and 11 from J, leaving 17 bases between them. The germline gives CDR1 SNHLY, CDR2 FYNNEI. This CDR3 spans 13 amino acids. The CDR3 region is CASSVSDLGWAFF. The CDR3 nucleotides read TGTGCCAGCAGTGTCTCCGACCTCGGGTGGGCTTTCTTT.

The V call is TRBV30, the J call TRBJ2-2, with D hard to call. This CDR3 comprises 15 residues. V shed 1 base and J shed 0 bases, with 9 bases lying between them. The germline V gene encodes CDR1 GTSNPN and CDR2 SVGIG (reference sequence). The CDR3 protein is CAWSGGATNTGELFF. Here the CDR3 DNA reads TGTGCCTGGAGTGGAGGAGCCACGAACACCGGGGAGCTGTTTTTT.